The rows below give T cell receptor beta chains drawn from one sample of a study of blood T cell repertoires in COVID-19. Sequencing used immunoSEQ multiplex PCR; TCRdb keeps in-frame clones, though not all of them. The sample has about 120,000 clones, 70% to 90% seen once. Sequencing was done on a sample of peripheral blood. The origin of the receptors is a man in his sixties with acute or convalescent COVID-19. Both conserved end residues are part of each CDR3. A D gene is named only where the DNA matches it firmly. For some rows the clone size is stated as once, few or many, or as a class when expanded; others skip it.

>TRBJ2-1|TRBV10-3|NA|NA
TGTGCCATCAGCCCCCAGAAAGGCGGGCACAATGAGCAGTTCTTC
CAISPQKGGHNEQFF
>TRBJ1-5|TRBV19|NA|NA
TGTGCCAGTAGGGTCAGACAACAGCCCCAGCATTTT
CASRVRQQPQHF
>TRBJ1-6|TRBV3-1/TRBV3-2|TRBD1|NA
TGTGCCAGCAGCCACGACAGGGGCAATTCACCCCTCCACTTT
CASSHDRGNSPLHF
>TRBJ1-2|TRBV19|NA|NA
TGTGCCAGTAAAGCACGAAACTATGGCTACACCTTC
CASKARNYGYTF
>TRBJ1-1|TRBV6-2/TRBV6-3|TRBD1|NA
TGTGCCAGCAGTCTACTCCGGGCCCGAGGGGGCGGTGAAGCTTTCTTT
CASSLLRARGGGEAFF
>TRBJ1-5|TRBV28|NA|NA
TGTGCCAGCAGGTCGGGGATCAGACAGCCCCAGCATTTT
CASRSGIRQPQHF
>TRBJ2-5|TRBV30|NA|NA
TGTGCCTGGAGTCAGGAGGTGGAGACCCAGTACTTC
CAWSQEVETQYF
>TRBJ1-1|TRBV6-6|NA|NA
TGTGCCAGCAGCCCGACAGTAGCTGAAGCTTTCTTT
CASSPTVAEAFF
>TRBJ1-3|TRBV7-9|TRBD1|NA
TGTGCCAGCAGCCAACAGGGGCTCTCTGGAAACACCATATATTTT
CASSQQGLSGNTIYF
>TRBJ2-3|TRBV9|TRBD1|NA
TGTGCCAGCTGGGACAGGGGGCGAGGGGTATTATGGGAAGATACGCAGTATTTT
CASWDRGRGVLWEDTQYF
>TRBJ2-3|TRBV18|NA|NA
TGTGCCAGCTCCCCGAAACAGATAGCAGATACGCAGTATTTT
CASSPKQIADTQYF
>TRBJ1-4|TRBV6-5|TRBD1|NA
TGTGCCAGCAGTTACTCCCGACAGGGAACTAATGAAAAACTGTTTTTT
CASSYSRQGTNEKLFF
>TRBJ1-2|TRBV2|NA|few
TGTGCCAGCAGTGTTGGCTCCTATGGCTACACCTTC
CASSVGSYGYTF
>TRBJ2-7|TRBV3-1/TRBV3-2|NA|NA
TGTGCCAGCAGCCGACAGATCGCCGTCTACGAGCAGTACTTC
CASSRQIAVYEQYF
>TRBJ2-5|TRBV2|TRBD1|once
TGTGCCAGCAGATGGGACAGGGGGGGGACCCAGTACTTC
CASRWDRGGTQYF
>TRBJ2-3|TRBV10-3|NA|NA
TGTGCCACCAGGAGCGGTGGAAGGGCAGATACGCAGTATTTT
CATRSGGRADTQYF
>TRBJ2-2|TRBV11-3|NA|NA
TGTGCCAGCAGCTTAGGGGAGGCCGGGGAGCTGTTTTTT
CASSLGEAGELFF
>TRBJ2-7|TRBV29-1|TRBD1|NA
TGCAGCGCCGGGACAGGGCGGTACGAGCAGTACTTC
CSAGTGRYEQYF
>TRBJ1-5|TRBV7-2|NA|NA
TGTGCCAGCAGCCAAGACAGGAATAGCAATCAGCCCCAGCATTTT
CASSQDRNSNQPQHF
>TRBJ2-1|TRBV5-6|TRBD2|NA
TGTGCCAGCAGAGAGGCACTAGCGGGAGGAGGGAGGCACAATGAGCAGTTCTTC
CASREALAGGGRHNEQFF
>TRBJ1-4|TRBV7-3|NA|few
TGTGCCAGCAGCCCACCGAAGCCCTTT
CASSPPKPF
>TRBJ2-7|TRBV2|TRBD2|NA
TGTGCCAGCAGTACTAGCGTGTCCAGTGAGCAGTACTTC
CASSTSVSSEQYF
>TRBJ1-1|TRBV4-2|NA|NA
TGTGCCAGCAGCCAAAGCAGGGGTCCTGAAGCTTTCTTT
CASSQSRGPEAFF
>TRBJ2-3|TRBV19|NA|NA
TGTGCCAGTAGTCCAAGCGGCTTTGAGACGCAGTATTTT
CASSPSGFETQYF
>TRBJ2-1|TRBV6-5|TRBD2|NA
TGTGCCAGCAGTTACCTAGCGGGAGGGCAAGAGTTCTTC
CASSYLAGGQEFF
>TRBJ2-4|TRBV2|NA|NA
TGTGCCAGCACCGGACTAGCCAAAAACATTCAGTACTTC
CASTGLAKNIQYF
>TRBJ2-2|TRBV18|NA|few
TGTGCCAGCTCACTGGAGAGTCGAACCGGGGAGCTGTTTTTT
CASSLESRTGELFF
>TRBJ2-6|TRBV28|TRBD1|NA
TGTGCCAGCAGACGGGACAGGGCTGGGGCCAACGTCCTGACTTTC
CASRRDRAGANVLTF
>TRBJ2-7|TRBV27|TRBD2|NA
TGTGCCAGCAGTTTAGGGGCGGGAGGGCCTTACGAGCAGTACTTC
CASSLGAGGPYEQYF
>TRBJ2-7|TRBV6-5|NA|NA
TGTGCCAGCAGTTACTCGAACTCAGGGTCTAACTACGAGCAGTACTTC
CASSYSNSGSNYEQYF
>TRBJ2-7|TRBV14|NA|NA
TGTGCCAGCAGCCAAGTTTGGGGTGGGGCGTACGAGCAGTACTTC
CASSQVWGGAYEQYF
>TRBJ1-1|TRBV7-6|NA|NA
TGTGCCAGCAGCTTAAATCCTCCTTCCACTGAAGCTTTCTTT
CASSLNPPSTEAFF
>TRBJ1-2|TRBV30|NA|NA
TGTGCCTGGAGGACAGGACAAGCAGGCTACACCTTC
CAWRTGQAGYTF
>TRBJ2-1|TRBV28|TRBD2|NA
TGTGCCAGCAGTTTGCTTGCACCGGGACTAGCGGGCTCGAATGAGCAGTTCTTC
CASSLLAPGLAGSNEQFF
>TRBJ2-5|TRBV7-2|TRBD2|NA
TGTGCCAGCAGCCATAGCGGGGGGGCGTGGCCCCAGTACTTC
CASSHSGGAWPQYF
>TRBJ2-7|TRBV2|NA|NA
TGTGCCAGCAGTGGACAGTTCTCCTACGAGCAGTACTTC
CASSGQFSYEQYF
>TRBJ2-5|TRBV19|TRBD2|NA
TGTGCCAGCGCAGGCGGGAGTCAAGAGACCCAGTACTTC
CASAGGSQETQYF
>TRBJ2-1|TRBV10-1|TRBD2|NA
TGCGCCACCAGGGGTCGTCTAGCGGGAGGGAGGTCCTACAATGAGCAGTTCTTC
CATRGRLAGGRSYNEQFF
>TRBJ2-5|TRBV19|TRBD1|once
TGTGCCAGTAGTACCGTCCCGGGACAGGGGGCAAGCGAGACCCAGTACTTC
CASSTVPGQGASETQYF
>TRBJ2-7|TRBV20-1|NA|NA
TGCAGTGCTACCGCTCTCGGGGAGCAGTACTTC
CSATALGEQYF
>TRBJ2-7|TRBV28|TRBD1|few
TGTGCCAGCAGTTTTTTGACAGGGCGGAACGACGAGCAGTACTTC
CASSFLTGRNDEQYF
>TRBJ2-6|TRBV4-2|NA|NA
TGTGCCAGCAGCCAAGAGGCTAGACGCAACTCTGGGGCCAACGTCCTGACTTTC
CASSQEARRNSGANVLTF
>TRBJ1-3|TRBV10-3|NA|NA
TGTGCCATCAAGGGACTGGACGGAAACACCATATATTTT
CAIKGLDGNTIYF
>TRBJ2-3|TRBV6-2/TRBV6-3|NA|NA
TGTGCCAGCAGTCCACGTCAGACTAGCACAGATACGCAGTATTTT
CASSPRQTSTDTQYF
>TRBJ1-3|TRBV7-2|TRBD1|NA
TGTGCCAGCAGCCGCGACAGGGGAGGTGAAAACACCATATATTTT
CASSRDRGGENTIYF
>TRBJ1-6|TRBV7-2|TRBD1|NA
TGTGCCAGCAGCGCCGGGACAGGCCTTAATTCACCCCTCCACTTT
CASSAGTGLNSPLHF
>TRBJ2-6|TRBV2|TRBD2|NA
TGTGCCAGCATCGACCCCCTAGCGGGAGTTGTGGGGGCCAACGTCCTGACTTTC
CASIDPLAGVVGANVLTF
>TRBJ2-1|TRBV13|TRBD2|NA
TGTGCCAGCAGGCAAGCAGCGGGAGGCGACGATGAGCAGTTCTTC
CASRQAAGGDDEQFF
>TRBJ2-1|TRBV5-1|NA|once
TGCGCCAGCAGCAATCCACAGGAACGTGAGCAGTTCTTC
CASSNPQEREQFF
>TRBJ2-6|TRBV7-9|TRBD1|NA
TGTGCCAGCAGCCGTGGACAGGGGGGCTCTGGGGCCAACGTCCTGACTTTC
CASSRGQGGSGANVLTF
>TRBJ2-7|TRBV23-1|NA|NA
TGCGCCAGCAGTCAAGGGGGGGGCTTAATCTACGAGCAGTACTTC
CASSQGGGLIYEQYF
>TRBJ2-3|TRBV6-5|NA|few
TGTGCCAGCAGTTCGGGGGGCAACACAGATACGCAGTATTTT
CASSSGGNTDTQYF
>TRBJ2-7|TRBV11-2|TRBD2|NA
TGTGCCAGCAGCGTTACTAGCGGGAGTGAATACGAGCAGTACTTC
CASSVTSGSEYEQYF
>TRBJ2-1|TRBV6-5|TRBD2|NA
TGTGCCAGCACGGGACTAGGGAGGAACTACAATGAGCAGTTCTTC
CASTGLGRNYNEQFF
>TRBJ2-5|TRBV30|NA|NA
TGTGCCTGGCGCCCAACGGGAGTGAGCCAAGAGACCCAGTACTTC
CAWRPTGVSQETQYF
>TRBJ2-7|TRBV6-5|NA|NA
TGTGCCAGCAGTTACTCGACGGACATCCGCGAGCAGTACTTC
CASSYSTDIREQYF
>TRBJ2-7|TRBV7-2|TRBD2|NA
TGTGCCAGCAGCTTATCGGGACTAGGTTGGGAAGAGCAGTACTTC
CASSLSGLGWEEQYF
>TRBJ2-1|TRBV5-5|NA|NA
TGTGCCAGCAGCTCTGACAGAGAGCAGTTCTTC
CASSSDREQFF
>TRBJ2-3|TRBV7-3|TRBD2|NA
TGTGCCAGCAGCATTAGCGGGAGTGCCACAGATACGCAGTATTTT
CASSISGSATDTQYF